The clone carrying this T cell receptor beta chain came up once. Its antigen remains unidentified. Germline lookup yields CDR1 SGHTA and CDR2 FQGTGA. The V and J ends lost 5 bases and 3 bases, in that order; junction bases with no gene match: 3. This CDR3 comprises 13 residues. The source of the sample is a study of memory CD4+ T cells and cytomegalovirus serostatus. Turning to the study itself: Of the healthy Belgian adults, several were CMV seropositive and more than 20 seronegative. Findings of the study overall: Each of 67 CMV-associated TCRbeta sequences occurred in one to five individuals. The CMV-associated TCR signature appears largely within the CD4+ memory repertoire.

The sort gate was single viable CD3+CD4+CD8-CD45RO+ cells for memory CD4+ T cells. Clones were read by immunoSEQ multiplex PCR, and TCRdb kept only the in-frame ones, dropping some. The data show about 50,000 clones, with around four fifths seen just once and 0.61% held by the top ten. Sequencing was performed on memory CD4+ T cells from blood. The chain couples TRBV7-3 to TRBJ1-2, with 7 bases lining up with TRBD1. The TCR comes from an adult in good health and CMV-seronegative. CDR3 DNA: TGTGCCAGCAGCCAAGACAGGGACTATGGCTACACCTTC. Its protein product is CASSQDRDYGYTF.